This section outlines one TCR beta chain sequence together with its context. The protocol was immunoSEQ multiplex PCR, while the TCRdb copy is restricted to in-frame clones and leaves out a portion. The table includes 35,000 to 50,000 clones, around 87% detected once. The sample belongs to a study of OX40 agonist ivuxolimab in advanced cancers. CDR1 and CDR2 from the germline V gene are SGDLS and YYNGEE. This CDR3 contains 15 residues. Trimming took 7 bases from V and 1 from J, leaving 17 bases between them. Here the sequenced sample was CD4+ or CD8+ T cells sorted from blood, taken in a trial of the OX40 agonist ivuxolimab. This chain connects TRBV9 to TRBJ1-1, with D tentatively TRBD1 (6 bases). This TCR was sampled from an adult with an advanced solid tumor such as melanoma, head and neck, liver or kidney cancer. The CDR3, as DNA: TGTGCCAGCCGACCTCGACAGGCGGGGAACACTGAAGCTTTCTTT. Its protein product is CASRPRQAGNTEAFF.